One and the same sample provided the 13 T cell receptor beta chains below, sequenced in a study of T cell responses to AZD1222 COVID-19 vaccine. Method: immunoSEQ multiplex PCR; TCRdb's copy keeps in-frame clones and lacks some. The sample gives 150,000 to 200,000 clones, 94% of which show up once; roughly 10% is in the top ten. Sequencing was performed on peripheral blood, taken on day 0 of AZD1222 vaccination. The source of these receptors is an adult in good health.

This chain links TRBV30 with TRBJ1-1; D is unresolved. Germline CDR1 GTSNPN, CDR2 SVGIG (reference sequence). Trimming took 5 bases from V and 8 from J, leaving 21 bases between them. The CDR3 consists of 14 residues. The chain's CDR3 is CAWFVGGRKSEAFF. The CDR3 nucleotides read TGTGCCTGGTTCGTGGGAGGGCGTAAGTCCGAAGCTTTCTTT.

The chain carries TRBV5-8 and TRBJ1-3; TRBD1 might be the D (6 bases). V shed 1 base and J shed 4 bases, with 12 bases lying between them. This CDR3 is built from 15 residues. Germline V CDR1 and CDR2: SGHTS, YDEGEE. The CDR3 DNA is TGTGCCAGCAGCTTGTTTCGGGGGCAAGGAAACACCATATATTTT. Residues: CASSLFRGQGNTIYF.

V gene TRBV2 combines with J gene TRBJ1-2, with D possibly TRBD1 on 5 matching bases. V gave up 2 bases and J gave up 3 bases, with 16 bases separating them. Germline CDR1 and CDR2: SNHLY and FYNNEI. The CDR3 spans 16 residues. CDR3: CASSEPLGGGDYGYTF. The CDR3, as DNA: TGTGCCAGCAGTGAACCCCTGGGAGGAGGGGACTATGGCTACACCTTC. Full variable domain (missing parts from reference TRBV2 and TRBJ1-2): EPEVTQTPSHQVTQMGQEVILRCVPISNHLYFYWYRQILGQKVEFLVSFYNNEISEKSEIFDDQFSVERPDGSNFTLKIRSTKLEDSAMYFCASSEPLGGGDYGYTFGSGTRLTVV.

The rearrangement joins TRBV30 to TRBJ2-1; 13 bases are a match to TRBD2. V trimming: 2 bases; J trimming: 2 bases; junction bases outside the gene matches: 6. The CDR3 consists of 17 residues. Per germline, CDR1 GTSNPN and CDR2 SVGIG (reference sequence). The CDR3 DNA is TGTGCCTGGAGTCGAAGACTAGCGGGAGGCACCTACAATGAGCAGTTCTTC. It yields the protein CAWSRRLAGGTYNEQFF.

The V gene is TRBV5-6, the J gene TRBJ1-5, with D maybe TRBD1 (6 bases). With 4 bases removed from V and 3 bases from J, the gap between germline ends came to 17 bases. CDR1 is SGHDT, CDR2 YYEEEE, per germline. The CDR3 consists of 16 residues. CDR3 in amino acids: CASSSGWGLDNQPQHF. The CDR3 DNA reads as TGTGCCAGCAGCAGCGGGTGGGGGCTAGACAATCAGCCCCAGCATTTT. The full variable domain, its missing parts supplied by reference TRBV5-6 and TRBJ1-5, is DAGVTQSPTHLIKTRGQQVTLRCSPKSGHDTVSWYQQALGQGPQFIFQYYEEEERQRGNFPDRFSGHQFPNYSSELNVNALLLGDSALYLCASSSGWGLDNQPQHFGDGTRLSIL.

The chain is built from TRBV4-1 and TRBJ1-1; 11 bases are a match to TRBD1. CDR1 is MGHRA and CDR2 is YSYEKL in the germline V gene. Unmatched junction bases numbered 6, after V lost 5 bases and J lost 4 bases. CDR3 length: 15 residues. The CDR3 bases are TGCGCCAGCAGCAGCTCCGGGACAGGGGGCACTGAAGCTTTCTTT. This gives the protein CASSSSGTGGTEAFF.

The chain joins TRBV6-5 to TRBJ1-4, with 7 bases aligning to TRBD1. This CDR3 comprises 14 residues. The V segment lost 7 bases and the J segment 2 bases; nucleotides outside the gene matches: 4. Germline V gene lookup returns CDR1 MNHEY and CDR2 SVGAGI. In DNA form, the CDR3 reads TGTGCCAGCATGCCGGGACAGACTAATGAAAAACTGTTTTTT. Protein sequence: CASMPGQTNEKLFF.

The J gene is TRBJ2-6, the V gene TRBV28; weak D call: TRBD1 (6 bases). Looked up from germline, CDR1 is MDHEN and CDR2 is SYDVKM. With 5 bases removed from V and 0 bases from J, the gap between germline ends came to 14 bases. CDR3 length equals 17 residues. The CDR3 nucleotides read TGTGCCAGCAGTAGGGGGTACAGGGTCTCTGGGGCCAACGTCCTGACTTTC. Its protein product is CASSRGYRVSGANVLTF. Supplemented by reference TRBV28 and TRBJ2-6, the full variable domain reads DVKVTQSSRYLVKRTGEKVFLECVQDMDHENMFWYRQDPGLGLRLIYFSYDVKMKEKGDIPEGYSVSREKKERFSLILESASTNQTSMYLCASSRGYRVSGANVLTFGAGSRLTVL.

The chain has TRBV19 and TRBJ1-3; a possible D gene is TRBD1 (5 bases). CDR3 size: 13 residues. V lost 6 bases and J 8 bases, leaving 14 bases between the germline ends. Per the germline V gene, CDR1 is LNHDA and CDR2 is SQIVND (reference sequence). The DNA of the CDR3 is TGTGCCAGTAGGGGACCGGGACCGGACACCATATATTTT. Its translation is CASRGPGPDTIYF.

This clone was seen a few times. The chain combines TRBV5-4 with TRBJ1-2; 12 bases map to TRBD1. Trimming took 4 bases from V and 4 from J; bases not matched to a gene: 8. Germline V gene sequence: CDR1 SGHNT, CDR2 YYREEE (reference sequence). The CDR3 contains 16 residues. CDR3 nucleotides: TGTGCCAGCAGCCGGGGACAGGGGGCGTCCAGCTATGGCTACACCTTC. Protein: CASSRGQGASSYGYTF.

V usage is TRBV29-1 and J usage is TRBJ1-1; TRBD1 is a possible D gene (5 bases). This CDR3 has 14 amino acids. V lost 4 bases, J lost 4 bases, and 16 bases lay in between. Germline V gene data show CDR1 as SQVTM and CDR2 as ANQGSEA. The CDR3 spells CSVGWRGVATEAFF. CDR3 in DNA: TGCAGCGTTGGATGGCGGGGGGTGGCCACTGAAGCTTTCTTT.

The chain has TRBV24-1 and TRBJ2-1; tentatively, D is TRBD2 (5 bases). The V end lost 5 bases, the J end lost 0 bases, and 10 bases lay between the germline ends. The germline V gene has CDR1 KGHDR and CDR2 SFDVKD. This CDR3 contains 15 residues. The CDR3 coding sequence is TGTGCCACCAGTGGAGAGGGTAGCTCCTACAATGAGCAGTTCTTC. It codes for CATSGEGSSYNEQFF.

The chain has TRBV30 and TRBJ2-7; D is uncertain. Per germline, CDR1 GTSNPN and CDR2 SVGIG (reference sequence). This CDR3 has 14 amino acids. V lost 5 bases and J lost 3, with 17 bases in between. As DNA, the CDR3 is TGTGCCTGGGCTGCCGCCATACGAAGCTACGAGCAGTACTTC. It encodes CAWAAAIRSYEQYF.